One sample yielded the 12 T cell receptor beta chains listed below, sequenced in a study of T-cell reconstitution after alpha-beta-depleted transplantation in children. Unique molecular identifiers featured in how the TCRbeta library was prepared. TCRdb analysed the PCR reads with MiXCR anew, one entry per CDR3 protein. This sample carries around 530,000 distinct CDR3 sequences, 30% to 35% of them seen once, and the ten largest clones take approximately 2.3%. The sample consisted of PBMCs from the stem cell graft donor, taken from the stem cell graft. These receptors all come from a human donor who donated a stem cell graft to a child with aplastic anemia.

There are a few counts of this clonotype. The chain has TRBV10-3 and TRBJ1-5, with D perhaps TRBD1 (5 bases). Trimming shortened V by 5 bases and J by 2 bases, and 7 bases separated the two germline ends. This CDR3 has 13 amino acids. Germline lookup yields CDR1 ENHRY and CDR2 SYGVKD. The CDR3 spells CAISIQGNQPQHF. The DNA for the CDR3 is TGTGCCATCAGTATACAGGGCAATCAGCCCCAGCATTTT.

The rearrangement links TRBV29-1 to TRBJ1-2; weak D call: TRBD1 (6 bases). This CDR3 has 13 residues. The V and J ends lost 8 bases and 3 bases respectively, with 16 bases between them. Per germline, CDR1 SQVTM and CDR2 ANQGSEA. The CDR3 protein is CSFAGATDYGYTF. In nucleotides, the CDR3 is TGCAGCTTCGCGGGGGCGACTGACTATGGCTACACCTTC.

V usage is TRBV2 and J usage is TRBJ1-1, with D tentatively TRBD1 (5 bases). V gave up 1 base and J gave up 3 bases, with 9 bases separating them. Per germline, CDR1 SNHLY and CDR2 FYNNEI. CDR3 size: 14 residues. The CDR3 DNA reads as TGTGCCAGCAGTGAAGTCCGACAGCACACTGAAGCTTTCTTT. It specifies CASSEVRQHTEAFF.

This clonotype was observed many times. The V and J genes are TRBV12-3 or TRBV12-4 and TRBJ2-6, with a possible D match to TRBD1 (5 bases). With 4 bases removed from V and 4 bases from J, the gap between germline ends came to 11 bases. There are 15 residues in the CDR3. The DNA for the CDR3 is TGTGCCAGCAGTTCCAGGGCGTACGGGGCCAACGTCCTGACTTTC. Translated: CASSSRAYGANVLTF.

The chain has TRBV20-1 and TRBJ1-5; maybe TRBD1 (5 bases). The CDR3 runs 15 residues. V was clipped by 3 bases and J by 4 bases, with 16 bases between them. Germline V CDR1 and CDR2: DFQATT, SNEGSKA (reference sequence). Here the CDR3 DNA reads TGCAGTGCTAGCTCCCCGCAGGGATTTAATCAGCCCCAGCATTTT. Amino acid sequence: CSASSPQGFNQPQHF.

This chain uses TRBV6-5 with TRBJ2-2; TRBD2 agrees at 10 bases. This CDR3 has 16 residues. V lost 2 bases, J lost 6 bases, and 6 bases stayed unmatched. CDR1 MNHEY and CDR2 SVGAGI come from the germline V gene. CDR3 in DNA: TGTGCCAGCAGTTACAATGGACTAGCGGATCCCGGGGAGCTGTTTTTT. As protein: CASSYNGLADPGELFF.

V gene TRBV12-3 or TRBV12-4 combines with J gene TRBJ2-7; 9 nucleotides match TRBD1. The CDR3 consists of 13 residues. Germline trimming cut 5 bases from V and 3 bases from J; bases unmatched to any gene: 2. The CDR3: CASSGTGRYEQYV. Written as DNA, the CDR3 is TGTGCCAGCAGTGGGACAGGGCGCTACGAGCAGTACGTC.

The V gene is TRBV7-2, the J gene TRBJ2-5; D is possibly TRBD1 (6 bases). V lost 1 base and J 2 bases, leaving 17 bases between the germline ends. The CDR3 contains 17 residues. Germline V lookup: CDR1 SGHTA, CDR2 FQGNSA. As DNA, the CDR3 is TGTGCCAGCAGCTTAGGCCCCCAGGGGAGTCATCAAGAGACCCAGTACTTC. It specifies CASSLGPQGSHQETQYF.

CDR3 coding DNA: TGTGCCAGCAGTTACTCGGGCCGTCCAAGCGATCTCTACGAGCAGTACTTC. Encoded protein: CASSYSGRPSDLYEQYF. The V call is TRBV6-2 or TRBV6-3, the J call TRBJ2-7, with D uncertain. Trimming removed 0 bases from V and 3 bases from J, with 18 bases in between. This CDR3 comprises 17 residues. Germline loops: CDR1 MNHEY, CDR2 SVGEGT.

V and J are TRBV5-1 and TRBJ1-1; a possible D gene is TRBD1 (5 bases). CDR3 length: 13 amino acids. The ends were cut back, 2 bases at V and 11 bases at J, with 16 bases in the middle. CDR1 is SGHRS, CDR2 YFSETQ, per germline. CDR3 sequence: CASSLGRGERAFF. Here the CDR3 DNA reads TGCGCCAGCAGCTTAGGTCGGGGGGAAAGGGCTTTCTTT.

Only a few counts were recorded for this clonotype. The rearrangement uses TRBV6-1 and TRBJ2-1, with D possibly TRBD2 on 6 matching bases. Germline V gene data show CDR1 as MNHNS and CDR2 as SASEGT. V lost 6 bases, J lost 2 bases, and 14 bases lay in between. This CDR3 spans 15 amino acids. CDR3 residues: CASSPPSVTYNEQFF. The CDR3 DNA reads TGTGCCAGCAGCCCGCCTAGCGTTACCTACAATGAGCAGTTCTTC.

This clonotype was counted between two and nine times. The CDR3 reads CASSLAGFTSPRADTQYF. In DNA, the CDR3 is TGCGCCAGCAGCTTGGCCGGGTTCACATCCCCTCGGGCAGATACGCAGTATTTT. The V call is TRBV5-1, the J call TRBJ2-3; D is unclear. The V end was cut by 0 bases, the J end by 4 bases, with 21 bases between. Germline-derived CDR1 and CDR2 are SGHRS and YFSETQ. CDR3 length: 18 residues.